This T cell receptor (beta chain) appears in the sequencing data of a study of T cell changes during pregnancy in multiple sclerosis. Germline loops: CDR1 SGHVS, CDR2 FQNEAQ. This CDR3 is 15 amino acids long. Trimming cost V 1 base and J 2 bases; bases outside gene matches: 3. TCRdb's copy holds only in-frame clones and misses some; the assay was immunoSEQ multiplex PCR. The sample has over 50,000 clones, 80% to 95% seen once; the top ten hold roughly 0.23%. The TCR originated in a female donor with multiple sclerosis, enrolled in a pregnancy study. The V and J genes are TRBV7-8 and TRBJ1-1, with 8 bases fitting TRBD1. Sequences were derived from CD4+ T cells from peripheral blood mononuclear cells, sampled in the third trimester of pregnancy. In nucleotides, the CDR3 is TGTGCCAGCAGCTTAGTCGCAGGGGGCAACACTGAAGCTTTCTTT. Residues: CASSLVAGGNTEAFF.